These 15 T cell receptor beta chains originate from one sample sequenced in a study of CD8 T cells in ankylosing spondylitis. TCRdb used MiXCR to reprocess the 5' RACE reads, holding one entry per CDR3 protein. The table has about 90,000 distinct CDR3 sequences, 27% seen once; the top ten hold about 60%. The sample was blood, either unsorted or a sorted T cell fraction (not recorded which). All receptors come from a male donor with ankylosing spondylitis or in good health (not recorded which).

This clonotype came up a few times. V usage is TRBV12-3 or TRBV12-4 and J usage is TRBJ1-1, with 9 bases lining up with TRBD1. CDR3 length: 14 amino acids. The V gene end was trimmed by 6 bases and the J gene end by 10 bases; junction bases not matched to a gene: 12. CDR3 coding DNA: TGTGCCAGCAGGCCCGGGACAGGGCATCGATTAGCTTTCTTT. Its translation: CASRPGTGHRLAFF.

This clonotype was recorded many times. The chain carries TRBV5-1 and TRBJ2-6; D not resolved. The CDR3 is 19 residues long. The ends were cut back, 3 bases at V and 0 bases at J, with 19 bases in the middle. Germline V gene sequence: CDR1 SGHRS, CDR2 YFSETQ. The CDR3: CASSWTSGVEFSGANVLTF. The CDR3 nucleotides are TGCGCCAGCAGCTGGACCTCGGGCGTCGAATTCTCTGGGGCCAACGTCCTGACTTTC.

The J gene is TRBJ2-7, the V gene TRBV20-1, with 8 bases that match TRBD1. The CDR3 sequence is 13 residues long. V was clipped by 3 bases and J by 3 bases; unmatched bases: 4. Germline V gives CDR1 DFQATT, CDR2 SNEGSKA (reference sequence). The CDR3 DNA is TGCAGTGCTAGTCGGGACAGGTTCTACGAGCAGTACGTC. Its translation: CSASRDRFYEQYV.

This clonotype was recorded many times. This chain links TRBV15 with TRBJ2-7; 14 bases match TRBD2. Germline CDR1 LNHNV, CDR2 YYDKDF (reference sequence). V was pared by 3 bases and J by 2 bases, with 3 bases of the junction left unmatched. CDR3 length equals 16 residues. In DNA form, the CDR3 reads TGTGCCACCAGCAGCGGACTAGCGGGAGGTCCCTACGAGCAGTACTTC. This encodes CATSSGLAGGPYEQYF.

The CDR3 DNA sequence: TGTGCCAGCAGCTTGGTTTGGGGACAGGGGGCATCCTACGAGCAGTACGTC. As protein: CASSLVWGQGASYEQYV. The rearrangement joins TRBV5-5 to TRBJ2-7, with 12 bases fitting TRBD1. V was clipped by 0 bases and J by 1 base; unmatched bases: 5. Germline values: CDR1 SGHKS, CDR2 YYEKEE (reference sequence). The CDR3 is 17 residues long.

V is TRBV21-1 and J is TRBJ2-3; TRBD2, as called in the table, went unchecked against the DNA. TRBV21-1 has pseudogene status. This CDR3 has 15 residues. CDR3 region: CASSKTGGAKDTQYF. DNA for the CDR3: TGTGCCAGCAGCAAAACCGGAGGTGCGAAAGATACGCAGTATTTT.

This chain connects TRBV5-5 to TRBJ2-5; no clear D. V dropped 0 bases and J dropped 5 bases, with 11 bases sitting between them. This CDR3 is built from 14 residues. Germline V CDR1 and CDR2: SGHKS, YYEKEE (reference sequence). The chain's CDR3 is CASSLVSARETQYF. Written as DNA, the CDR3 is TGTGCCAGCAGCTTGGTTTCAGCTAGGGAGACCCAGTACTTC.

The chain links TRBV10-3 to TRBJ1-1; no firm D call. Per the germline V gene, CDR1 is ENHRY and CDR2 is SYGVKD. The germline V and J ends were trimmed by 8 bases and 6 bases, with 16 bases remaining between them. The CDR3 is 13 amino acids. CDR3 DNA sequence: TGTGCCATCCGTCGGAGGAGTGGGTCTGAAGCTTTCTTT. Translating gives CAIRRRSGSEAFF.

This chain links TRBV10-2 with TRBJ2-2, with 7 positions matching TRBD1. CDR3 length: 13 amino acids. Germline CDR1 WSHSY, CDR2 SAAADI. Germline trimming cut 9 bases from V and 3 bases from J; bases unmatched to any gene: 4. The CDR3 DNA reads as TGCGCCAGTTACCAGGGGGACACCGGGGAGCTGTTTTTT. It is translated as CASYQGDTGELFF.

This clonotype has just a few counts. The chain uses TRBV20-1 and TRBJ2-2; 11 positions agree with TRBD1. This CDR3 region has 17 residues. CDR1 and CDR2 from the germline V gene are DFQATT and SNEGSKA (reference sequence). V trimming: 0 bases; J trimming: 3 bases; junction bases outside the gene matches: 6. CDR3 region: CSARDLRGQGDTGELFF. CDR3 nucleotide sequence: TGCAGTGCTAGAGATCTAAGGGGACAGGGGGACACCGGGGAGCTGTTTTTT.

This clonotype was seen many times. This chain links TRBV20-1 with TRBJ2-3, with 7 positions matching TRBD2. CDR3 size: 17 residues. V lost 4 bases, J lost 0 bases, and 13 bases stayed unmatched. Germline loops: CDR1 DFQATT, CDR2 SNEGSKA (reference sequence). This CDR3 reads CSATPVGGVTSTDTQYF. The CDR3 nucleotides read TGCAGTGCTACTCCCGTGGGAGGGGTCACTAGCACAGATACGCAGTATTTT.

This clonotype showed up just a few times. CDR3 region: CATVSDFTEDNEQFF. As DNA, the CDR3 is TGTGCCACCGTATCGGACTTCACGGAAGACAATGAGCAGTTCTTC. The chain has TRBV10-3 and TRBJ2-1; TRBD2 is a possible D gene (5 bases). The CDR3 has 15 residues. CDR1 ENHRY and CDR2 SYGVKD come from the germline V gene. V was shortened by 10 bases and J by 5 bases, with 21 bases between the two germline ends.

The rearrangement uses TRBV5-1 and TRBJ1-1; weak D call: TRBD1 (5 bases). Germline V gene sequence: CDR1 SGHRS, CDR2 YFSETQ. V was cut by 6 bases and J by 3 bases, with 15 bases left in between. There are 14 residues in the CDR3. The CDR3 sequence is CASKMGGMYTEAFF. Here the CDR3 DNA reads TGCGCCAGCAAGATGGGGGGAATGTACACTGAAGCTTTCTTT.

The chain combines TRBV5-1 with TRBJ1-2; no clear D. In germline, CDR1 is SGHRS, CDR2 YFSETQ. With 4 bases removed from V and 2 bases from J, the gap between germline ends came to 18 bases. The CDR3 covers 16 residues. CDR3 in DNA: TGCGCCAGCAGCCCTCCGTTGTCAGGTTCCAACTATGGCTACACCTTC. This gives the protein CASSPPLSGSNYGYTF.

With respect to this clonotype: The junction shows a germline mismatch at one end, possibly a read error. The chain links TRBV3-1 to TRBJ2-4; a weak D match, TRBD2 (5 bases). The CDR3 runs 13 residues. The germline V gene has CDR1 LGHDT and CDR2 YNNKEL (reference sequence). CDR3: CASRGEGRNSQYF. CDR3 nucleotide sequence: TGTGCCAGCAGGGGCGAGGGCCGAAACAGTCAGTACTTC.